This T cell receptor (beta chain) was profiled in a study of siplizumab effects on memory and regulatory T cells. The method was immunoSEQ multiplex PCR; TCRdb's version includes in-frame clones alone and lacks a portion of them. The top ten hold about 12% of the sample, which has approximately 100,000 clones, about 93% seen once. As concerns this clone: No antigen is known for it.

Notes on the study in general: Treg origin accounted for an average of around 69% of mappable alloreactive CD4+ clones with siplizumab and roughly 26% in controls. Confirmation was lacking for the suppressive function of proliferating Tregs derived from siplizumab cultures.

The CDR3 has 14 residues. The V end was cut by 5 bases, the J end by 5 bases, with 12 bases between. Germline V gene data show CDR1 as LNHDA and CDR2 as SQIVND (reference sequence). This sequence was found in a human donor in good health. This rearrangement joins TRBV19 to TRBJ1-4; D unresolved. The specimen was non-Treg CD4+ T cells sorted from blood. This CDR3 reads CASSRLGKNEKLFF. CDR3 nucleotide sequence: TGTGCCAGTAGTCGACTGGGGAAGAATGAAAAACTGTTTTTT.